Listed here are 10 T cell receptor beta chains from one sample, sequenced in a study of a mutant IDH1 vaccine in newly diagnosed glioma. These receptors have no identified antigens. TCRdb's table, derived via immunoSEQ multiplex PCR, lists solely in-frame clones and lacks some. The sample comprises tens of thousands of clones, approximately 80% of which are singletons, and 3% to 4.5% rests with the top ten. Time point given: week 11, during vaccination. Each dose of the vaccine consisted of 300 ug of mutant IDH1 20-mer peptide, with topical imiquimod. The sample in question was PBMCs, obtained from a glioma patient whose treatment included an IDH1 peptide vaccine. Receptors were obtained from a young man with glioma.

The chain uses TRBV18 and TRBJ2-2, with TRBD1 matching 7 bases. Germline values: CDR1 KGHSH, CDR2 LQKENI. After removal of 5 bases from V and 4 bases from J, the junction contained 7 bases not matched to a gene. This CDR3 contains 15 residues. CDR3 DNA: TGTGCCAGCTCAATTTGGGACAGTCCCACCGGGGAGCTGTTTTTT. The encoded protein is CASSIWDSPTGELFF.

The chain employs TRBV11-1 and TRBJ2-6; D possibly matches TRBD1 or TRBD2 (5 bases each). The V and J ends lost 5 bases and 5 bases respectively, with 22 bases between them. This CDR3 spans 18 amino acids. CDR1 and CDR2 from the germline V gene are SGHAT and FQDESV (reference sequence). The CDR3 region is CASSDGLGVLGRANVLTF. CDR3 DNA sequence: TGTGCCAGCAGCGATGGGCTGGGGGTTCTCGGGCGGGCCAACGTCCTGACTTTC.

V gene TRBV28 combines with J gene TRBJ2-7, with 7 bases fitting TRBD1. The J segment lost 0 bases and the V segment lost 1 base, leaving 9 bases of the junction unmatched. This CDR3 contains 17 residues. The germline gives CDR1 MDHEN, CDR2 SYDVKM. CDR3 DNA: TGTGCCAGCAGTTTATCTCTTAGGCAGGGGGTCTCCTACGAGCAGTACTTC. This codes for CASSLSLRQGVSYEQYF.

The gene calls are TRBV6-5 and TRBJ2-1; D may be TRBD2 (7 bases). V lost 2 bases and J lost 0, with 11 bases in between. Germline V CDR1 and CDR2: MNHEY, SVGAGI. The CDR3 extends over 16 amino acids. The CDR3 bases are TGTGCCAGCAGTTACGAGGGGGGGCTCTCCTACAATGAGCAGTTCTTC. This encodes CASSYEGGLSYNEQFF.

The CDR3, as DNA: TGTGCCATCAGTGAGGGACAGGGGGGAGAGACCCAGTACTTC. It encodes CAISEGQGGETQYF. The rearrangement joins TRBV10-3 to TRBJ2-5; 10 positions match TRBD1. This CDR3 is 14 amino acids long. The V gene end was trimmed by 2 bases and the J gene end by 4 bases; junction bases not matched to a gene: 1. In germline, CDR1 is ENHRY, CDR2 SYGVKD.

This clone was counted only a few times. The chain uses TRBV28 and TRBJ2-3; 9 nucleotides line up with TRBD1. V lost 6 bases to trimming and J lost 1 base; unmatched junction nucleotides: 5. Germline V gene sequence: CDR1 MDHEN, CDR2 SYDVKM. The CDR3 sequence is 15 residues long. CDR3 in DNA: TGTGCCAGCAGATTTCGGGACAGGGGCACAGATACGCAGTATTTT. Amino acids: CASRFRDRGTDTQYF.

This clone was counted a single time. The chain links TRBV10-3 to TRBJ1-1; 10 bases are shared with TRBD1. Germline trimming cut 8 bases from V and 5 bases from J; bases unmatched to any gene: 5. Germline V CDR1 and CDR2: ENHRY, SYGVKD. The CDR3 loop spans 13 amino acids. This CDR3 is CAILPGQGTEAFF. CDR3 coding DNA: TGTGCCATCTTACCGGGACAGGGGACTGAAGCTTTCTTT.

Written as DNA, the CDR3 is TGTGCCTGGAGTGATGGCCCGAATCAGCCCCAGCATTTT. It translates to CAWSDGPNQPQHF. The V call is TRBV30, the J call TRBJ1-5; D is unclear. Trimming cost V 1 base and J 4 bases, with 8 bases left between them. This CDR3 spans 13 amino acids. The germline CDR1 and CDR2 sequences are GTSNPN and SVGIG (reference sequence).

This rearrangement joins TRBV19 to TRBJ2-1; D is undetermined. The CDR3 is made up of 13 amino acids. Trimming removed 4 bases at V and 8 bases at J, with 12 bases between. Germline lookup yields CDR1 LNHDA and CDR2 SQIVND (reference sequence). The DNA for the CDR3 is TGTGCCAGTAGTACTAGACCCTGGGATGAGCAGTTCTTC. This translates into CASSTRPWDEQFF.

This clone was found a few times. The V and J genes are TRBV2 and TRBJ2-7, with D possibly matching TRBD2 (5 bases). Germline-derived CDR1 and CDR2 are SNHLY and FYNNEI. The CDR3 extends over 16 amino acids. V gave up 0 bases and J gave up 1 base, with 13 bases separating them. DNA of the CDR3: TGTGCCAGCAGTGAAGCGCAACTAGGTTTATCCTACGAGCAGTACTTC. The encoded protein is CASSEAQLGLSYEQYF.